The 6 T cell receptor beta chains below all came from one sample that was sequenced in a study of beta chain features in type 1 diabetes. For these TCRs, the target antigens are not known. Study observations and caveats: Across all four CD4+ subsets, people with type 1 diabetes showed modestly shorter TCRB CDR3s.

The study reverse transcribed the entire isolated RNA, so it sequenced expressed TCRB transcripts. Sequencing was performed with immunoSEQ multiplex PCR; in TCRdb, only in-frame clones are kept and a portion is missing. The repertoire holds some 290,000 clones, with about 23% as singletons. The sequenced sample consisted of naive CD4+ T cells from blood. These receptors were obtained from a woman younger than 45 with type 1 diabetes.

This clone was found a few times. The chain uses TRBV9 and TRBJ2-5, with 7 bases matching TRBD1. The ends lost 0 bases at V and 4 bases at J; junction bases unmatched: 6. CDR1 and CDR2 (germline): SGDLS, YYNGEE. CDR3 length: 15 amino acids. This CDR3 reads CASSVDPTGRETQYF. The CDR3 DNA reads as TGTGCCAGCAGCGTAGACCCGACAGGGCGAGAGACCCAGTACTTC.

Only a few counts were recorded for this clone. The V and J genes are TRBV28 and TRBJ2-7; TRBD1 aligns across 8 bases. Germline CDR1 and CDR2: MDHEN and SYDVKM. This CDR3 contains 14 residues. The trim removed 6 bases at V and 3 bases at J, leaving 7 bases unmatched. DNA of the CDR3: TGTGCCAGCAGCCGCCGGGACAGGAACTACGAGCAGTACTTC. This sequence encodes CASSRRDRNYEQYF.

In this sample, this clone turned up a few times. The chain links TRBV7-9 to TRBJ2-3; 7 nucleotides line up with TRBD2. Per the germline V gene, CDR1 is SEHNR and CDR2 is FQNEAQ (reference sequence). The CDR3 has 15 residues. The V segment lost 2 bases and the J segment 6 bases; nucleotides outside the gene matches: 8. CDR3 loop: CASSLLREFGDTQYF. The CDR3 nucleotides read TGTGCCAGCAGCTTATTGCGGGAGTTTGGGGATACGCAGTATTTT.

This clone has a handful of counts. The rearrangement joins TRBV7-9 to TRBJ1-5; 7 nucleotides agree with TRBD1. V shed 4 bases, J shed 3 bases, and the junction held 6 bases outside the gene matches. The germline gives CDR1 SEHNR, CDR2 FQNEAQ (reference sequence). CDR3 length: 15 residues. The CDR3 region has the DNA TGTGCCAGCAGCTCGATGGACAGGACCAATCAGCCCCAGCATTTT. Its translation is CASSSMDRTNQPQHF. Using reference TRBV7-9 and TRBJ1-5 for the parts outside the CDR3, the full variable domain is DTGVSQNPRHKITKRGQNVTFRCDPISEHNRLYWYRQTLGQGPEFLTYFQNEAQLEKSRLLSDRFSAERPKGSFSTLEIQRTEQGDSAMYLCASSSMDRTNQPQHFGDGTRLSIL.

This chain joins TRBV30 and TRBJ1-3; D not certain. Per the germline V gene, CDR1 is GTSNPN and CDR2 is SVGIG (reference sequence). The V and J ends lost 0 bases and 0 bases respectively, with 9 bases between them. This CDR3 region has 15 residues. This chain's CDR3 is CAWSVQRSSGNTIYF. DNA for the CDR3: TGTGCCTGGAGTGTACAAAGGAGCTCTGGAAACACCATATATTTT.

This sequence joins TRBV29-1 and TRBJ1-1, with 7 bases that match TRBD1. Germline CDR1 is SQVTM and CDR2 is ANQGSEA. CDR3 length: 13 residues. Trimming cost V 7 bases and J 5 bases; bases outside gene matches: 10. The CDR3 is CSASTGKGTEAFF. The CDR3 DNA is TGCAGCGCCTCGACAGGGAAGGGGACTGAAGCTTTCTTT.